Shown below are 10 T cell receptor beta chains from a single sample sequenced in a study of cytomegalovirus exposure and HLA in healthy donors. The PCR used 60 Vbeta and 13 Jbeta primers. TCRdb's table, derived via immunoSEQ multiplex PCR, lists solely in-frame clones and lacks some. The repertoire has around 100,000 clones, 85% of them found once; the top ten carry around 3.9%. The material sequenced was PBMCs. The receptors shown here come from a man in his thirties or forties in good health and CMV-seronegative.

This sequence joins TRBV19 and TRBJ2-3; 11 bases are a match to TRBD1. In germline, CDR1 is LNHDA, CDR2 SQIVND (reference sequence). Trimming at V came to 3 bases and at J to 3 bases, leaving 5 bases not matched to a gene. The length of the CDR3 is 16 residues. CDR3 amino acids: CASSIGTGGFTDTQYF. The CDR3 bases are TGTGCCAGTAGTATTGGGACAGGGGGGTTTACAGATACGCAGTATTTT.

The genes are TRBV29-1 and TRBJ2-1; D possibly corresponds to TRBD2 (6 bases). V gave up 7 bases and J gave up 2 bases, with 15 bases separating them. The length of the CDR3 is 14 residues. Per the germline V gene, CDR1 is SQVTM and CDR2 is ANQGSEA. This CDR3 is CSAREDTAYNEQFF. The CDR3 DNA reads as TGCAGCGCGAGGGAGGACACCGCCTACAATGAGCAGTTCTTC.

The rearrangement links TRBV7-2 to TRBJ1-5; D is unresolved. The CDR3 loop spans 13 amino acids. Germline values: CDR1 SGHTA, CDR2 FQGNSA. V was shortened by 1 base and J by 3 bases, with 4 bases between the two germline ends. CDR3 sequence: CASSLDNNQPQHF. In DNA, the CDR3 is TGTGCCAGCAGCTTAGACAACAATCAGCCCCAGCATTTT.

The CDR3 DNA follows: TGTGCCAGCGGGGTGACAGGAGGAGGGGGGGTTACAGATACGCAGTATTTT. This codes for CASGVTGGGGVTDTQYF. V and J are TRBV5-4 and TRBJ2-3; D possibly corresponds to TRBD2 (7 bases). From germline, CDR1 is SGHNT and CDR2 YYREEE (reference sequence). The length of the CDR3 is 17 residues. V was trimmed by 7 bases and J by 3 bases, leaving 24 bases between them.

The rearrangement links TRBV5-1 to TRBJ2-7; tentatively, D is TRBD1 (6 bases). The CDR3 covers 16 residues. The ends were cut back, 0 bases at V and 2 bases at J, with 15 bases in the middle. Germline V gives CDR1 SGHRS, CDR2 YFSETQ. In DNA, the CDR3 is TGCGCCAGCAGCTTGGCCTCGACAGGTCCTACCTACGAGCAGTACTTC. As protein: CASSLASTGPTYEQYF.

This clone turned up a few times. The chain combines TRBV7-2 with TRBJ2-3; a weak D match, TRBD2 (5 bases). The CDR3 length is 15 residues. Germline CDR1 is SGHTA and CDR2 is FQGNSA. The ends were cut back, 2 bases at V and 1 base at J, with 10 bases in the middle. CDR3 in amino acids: CASSLRVSGTDTQYF. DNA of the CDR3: TGTGCCAGCAGCTTAAGGGTTAGCGGCACAGATACGCAGTATTTT.

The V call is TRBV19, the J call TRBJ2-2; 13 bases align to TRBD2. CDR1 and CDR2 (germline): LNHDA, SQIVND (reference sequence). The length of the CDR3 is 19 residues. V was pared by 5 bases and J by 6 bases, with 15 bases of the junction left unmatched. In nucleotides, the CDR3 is TGTGCCAGTAGTCCCGGTCCGAGACTAGCGGGAGGCCAGTCCGGGGAGCTGTTTTTT. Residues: CASSPGPRLAGGQSGELFF.

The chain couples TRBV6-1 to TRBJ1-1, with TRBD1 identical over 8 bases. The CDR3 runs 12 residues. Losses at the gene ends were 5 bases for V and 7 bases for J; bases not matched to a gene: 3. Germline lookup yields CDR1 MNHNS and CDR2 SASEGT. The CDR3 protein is CASSTGGIEAFF. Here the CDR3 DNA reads TGTGCCAGCAGTACAGGGGGTATTGAAGCTTTCTTT.

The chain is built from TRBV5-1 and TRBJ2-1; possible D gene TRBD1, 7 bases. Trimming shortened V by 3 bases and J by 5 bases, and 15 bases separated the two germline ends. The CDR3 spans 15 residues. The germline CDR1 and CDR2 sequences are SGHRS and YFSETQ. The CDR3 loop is CASSSRGVYHNEQFF. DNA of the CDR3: TGCGCCAGCAGCTCCAGGGGGGTCTATCACAATGAGCAGTTCTTC.

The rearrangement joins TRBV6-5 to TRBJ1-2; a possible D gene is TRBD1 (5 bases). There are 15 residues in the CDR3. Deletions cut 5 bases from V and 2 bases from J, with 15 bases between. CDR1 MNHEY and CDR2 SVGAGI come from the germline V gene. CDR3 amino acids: CASSPRVRGNYGYTF. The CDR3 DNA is TGTGCCAGCAGTCCCAGGGTGCGGGGGAACTATGGCTACACCTTC.